This TCR beta chain was captured by sequencing in a study of a mutant IDH1 vaccine in newly diagnosed glioma. Study-level findings and limits: Immune responses induced by vaccination arose in around 93% of the patients.

Time point here: week 35, safety follow-up. The study gave 300 ug of mutant IDH1 20-mer peptide per vaccine dose, with topical imiquimod. Patients received eight vaccinations in weeks 1, 3, 5, 7, 11, 15, 19, 23. Diagnosis in the donors showed new WHO grade 3 or 4 astrocytomas that were IDH1-mutant and ATRX-lost. Germline lookup yields CDR1 LGHNA and CDR2 YNFKEQ. The length of the CDR3 is 17 residues. Trimming removed 0 bases from V and 1 base from J, with 14 bases in between. TCRdb keeps only in-frame clones here, not all; method: immunoSEQ multiplex PCR. The sample records tens of thousands of clones, around four fifths being singletons. This clone was seen just once. What it binds is unknown.

This sample comprised PBMCs, obtained from a glioma patient whose treatment included an IDH1 peptide vaccine. This clonotype originated in a woman under 30 with glioma. J is TRBJ2-3 and V is TRBV4-2; D is perhaps TRBD2 (5 bases). The CDR3 region has the DNA TGTGCCAGCAGCCAAGAAGTAGGGAGCGGAGGCACAGATACGCAGTATTTT. It specifies CASSQEVGSGGTDTQYF.